This T cell receptor beta chain was observed in a study of blood T cell repertoires in COVID-19. Here immunoSEQ multiplex PCR was the method, and the copy in TCRdb shows in-frame clones only, minus some. The sample contains just under 50,000 clones, about 84% of which appear only once. The CDR3 extends over 13 amino acids. Trimming pared 5 bases from V and 1 base from J, leaving 9 bases between. The V gene's germline CDR1 is MNHNY and CDR2 SVGAGI (reference sequence). Sequencing used peripheral blood. The gene calls are TRBV6-6 and TRBJ2-7; possible D gene TRBD2, 5 bases. This TCR came from a human donor in a cohort sampled during active COVID-19. The CDR3 loop is CASSAGSSYEQYF. The CDR3 region has the DNA TGTGCCAGCAGTGCGGGCTCTTCCTACGAGCAGTACTTC.